The table lists the clone carrying this T cell receptor beta chain with a few counts. The sample belongs to a study of cytomegalovirus exposure and HLA in healthy donors. Vbeta (60) and Jbeta (13) primers were used in the PCR. Generated by immunoSEQ multiplex PCR, the TCRdb table keeps only in-frame clones and is missing some. The repertoire holds 100,000 to 150,000 clones, with roughly 77% as singletons. This CDR3 contains 16 residues. CDR1 and CDR2 (germline): SGHRS, YFSETQ. The trim removed 4 bases at V and 5 bases at J, leaving 8 bases unmatched. The TCR was taken from a man aged 25-45 years in good health and CMV-seronegative. Sequenced: PBMCs. The rearrangement uses TRBV5-1 and TRBJ2-2; 10 bases agree with TRBD2. In nucleotides, the CDR3 is TGCGCCAGCAGCGGCGGGACTAGCGCCTCGACCGGGGAGCTGTTTTTT. Translated, it gives CASSGGTSASTGELFF.